Following are 26 T cell receptor beta chains from one sample sequenced in a study of T-cell memory formation after mild COVID-19. TCRdb reprocessed the 5' RACE reads with MiXCR, giving one entry per CDR3 protein. Seen here are 150,000 to 200,000 distinct CDR3 sequences, more than 14% observed once, and the top ten hold 13% to 15%. Material: PBMCs or a T cell subset sorted from them (not recorded which). These receptors all stem from an adult woman who had mild COVID-19 (a few samples of this study predate the infection). Cell type and time point are not known.

The chain has TRBV9 and TRBJ1-1; tentative D call: TRBD1 (6 bases). Germline-derived CDR1 and CDR2 are SGDLS and YYNGEE. With 1 base removed from V and 8 bases from J, the gap between germline ends came to 15 bases. This CDR3 spans 14 amino acids. DNA of the CDR3: TGTGCCAGCAGCGTAATTTCATCGGGGGCAGAAGCTTTCTTT. It translates to CASSVISSGAEAFF.

Points on this clonotype: Mismatch with germline at one junction end may stem from a read error. The chain uses TRBV6-5 and TRBJ2-2; 8 nucleotides line up with TRBD1. CDR3 size: 16 residues. Germline lookup yields CDR1 MNHEY and CDR2 SVGAGI. The CDR3 region has the DNA TGTGCCAGCAGTTACTGGCAGGGGGCTAACACCGGTGAGCTGTTTTTT. As protein: CASSYWQGANTGELFF.

There are many counts of this clonotype. J is TRBJ2-2 and V is TRBV25-1; weak D call: TRBD1 (5 bases). CDR3 length equals 14 residues. Germline V gene sequence: CDR1 MGHDK, CDR2 SYGVNS. V was clipped by 8 bases and J by 1 base, with 11 bases between them. Here the CDR3 DNA reads TGTGCCAGCCGCCCTACAGGGAACACCGGGGAGCTGTTTTTT. Its translation: CASRPTGNTGELFF.

There are a few counts of this clonotype. This chain links TRBV5-6 with TRBJ2-2; D gene unclear. The CDR3 consists of 13 residues. Germline assignment: CDR1 SGHDT and CDR2 YYEEEE. Trimming pared 7 bases from V and 5 bases from J, leaving 12 bases between. CDR3 amino acids: CASRQMGTGELFF. The CDR3 DNA reads TGTGCCAGCCGCCAAATGGGGACCGGGGAGCTGTTTTTT.

The CDR3 protein is CASSPRTSIHEQYF. The CDR3 nucleotides read TGTGCCAGTAGTCCAAGGACTAGTATCCACGAGCAGTACTTC. V and J are TRBV19 and TRBJ2-7; the match to TRBD2 covers 7 bases. The germline gives CDR1 LNHDA, CDR2 SQIVND (reference sequence). J lost 5 bases, V lost 5 bases, and 9 bases had no gene match. This CDR3 has 14 amino acids.

This clonotype has at least ten counts. CDR3 protein: CASSLGGGATDTQYF. CDR3 DNA: TGTGCCAGCAGCTTGGGCGGGGGGGCCACAGATACGCAGTATTTT. V is TRBV5-4 and J is TRBJ2-3; 9 bases line up with TRBD2. Unmatched junction bases numbered 1, after V lost 0 bases and J lost 2 bases. The CDR3 covers 15 residues. CDR1 and CDR2 (germline): SGHNT, YYREEE (reference sequence).

This sequence joins TRBV30 and TRBJ2-3; 8 positions match TRBD1. The CDR3 length is 16 residues. V was clipped by 4 bases and J by 5 bases; unmatched bases: 14. Germline V gives CDR1 GTSNPN, CDR2 SVGIG (reference sequence). The CDR3, as DNA: TGTGCCTGGACCGAGGTCGGGACAGGATTGCGAGATACGCAGTATTTT. Encoded protein: CAWTEVGTGLRDTQYF.

In its sample, this clonotype is medium-sized. The chain has TRBV5-1 and TRBJ2-1, with 8 bases lining up with TRBD1. In germline, CDR1 is SGHRS, CDR2 YFSETQ. The CDR3 is 15 residues long. Trimming removed 3 bases from V and 1 base from J; junction bases left unmatched: 3. The chain's CDR3 is CASSSGTGSYNEQFF. The CDR3 DNA reads as TGCGCCAGCAGCTCCGGGACAGGTTCCTACAATGAGCAGTTCTTC.

This clonotype was seen more than once but under ten times. The chain is built from TRBV27 and TRBJ2-1; tentatively, D is TRBD1 (5 bases). The length of the CDR3 is 16 residues. CDR1 and CDR2 from the germline V gene are MNHEY and SMNVEV (reference sequence). Between the trimmed V and J ends, which lost 5 bases and 0 bases, there was a span of 14 bases. As DNA, the CDR3 is TGTGCCAGCAGTCCACCGGACATGAGCTCCTACAATGAGCAGTTCTTC. Its translation: CASSPPDMSSYNEQFF.

The V gene is TRBV12-3 or TRBV12-4, the J gene TRBJ2-5; D uncertain. V was shortened by 7 bases and J by 5 bases, with 8 bases between the two germline ends. CDR3 length: 11 residues. CDR3 bases: TGTGCCAGCACCCACGGGGAGACCCAGTACTTC. As protein: CASTHGETQYF.

This clonotype was found a few times. The rearrangement uses TRBV10-3 and TRBJ2-3; D is perhaps TRBD1 or TRBD2 (5 bases each). Germline V lookup: CDR1 ENHRY, CDR2 SYGVKD. V was cut by 6 bases and J by 4 bases, with 17 bases left in between. The CDR3 is made up of 15 amino acids. DNA of the CDR3: TGTGCCATCAGGGGGACCGATAACATAGCAGATACGCAGTATTTT. Protein sequence: CAIRGTDNIADTQYF.

In its sample, this clonotype was seen a few times. The V call is TRBV6-5, the J call TRBJ1-1; D not resolved. Germline CDR1 is MNHEY and CDR2 is SVGAGI. This CDR3 has 13 residues. Trimming cost V 4 bases and J 1 base, with 7 bases left between them. The CDR3 nucleotides read TGTGCCAGCAGTTTGACCTCGAACACTGAAGCTTTCTTT. Its translation: CASSLTSNTEAFF.

This clonotype was seen many times. V and J are TRBV29-1 and TRBJ2-1; TRBD2 matches at 9 bases. J gave up 4 bases and V 7 bases, and 5 bases lay outside the gene matches. Germline lookup yields CDR1 SQVTM and CDR2 ANQGSEA. The CDR3 has 13 amino acids. CDR3 loop: CSAPGLAYNEQFF. CDR3 DNA sequence: TGCAGCGCACCGGGACTAGCTTACAATGAGCAGTTCTTC.

This clonotype appeared a few times. The V and J genes are TRBV7-8 and TRBJ2-2; D uncertain. Germline values: CDR1 SGHVS, CDR2 FQNEAQ. The CDR3 is 12 residues long. Trimming took 5 bases from V and 7 from J, leaving 8 bases between them. CDR3 DNA: TGTGCCAGCAGCCGCTTGGGCGGGGAGCTGTTTTTT. It specifies CASSRLGGELFF.

The V call is TRBV30, the J call TRBJ1-3, with D possibly being TRBD1 (5 bases). There are 14 residues in the CDR3. Germline loops: CDR1 GTSNPN, CDR2 SVGIG (reference sequence). V shed 4 bases and J shed 4 bases, with 14 bases lying between them. CDR3 sequence (DNA): TGTGCCTGGAAAGGGAGGGACGGCGGAAACACCATATATTTT. It specifies CAWKGRDGGNTIYF.

This clonotype was seen only a few times. The chain recombines TRBV12-3 or TRBV12-4 with TRBJ1-1; D may be TRBD1 (6 bases). This CDR3 is built from 15 residues. V dropped 4 bases and J dropped 4 bases, with 16 bases sitting between them. The CDR3 sequence: CASSWGPLRGTEAFF. The CDR3 DNA reads as TGTGCCAGCAGTTGGGGGCCCCTCAGGGGCACTGAAGCTTTCTTT.

The CDR3 protein is CSAGTGRNSYEQYF. The CDR3 DNA sequence: TGCAGTGCTGGGACCGGTCGGAACTCCTACGAGCAGTACTTC. This chain joins TRBV20-1 and TRBJ2-7; D may correspond to TRBD1 or TRBD2 (5 bases each). With 5 bases removed from V and 0 bases from J, the gap between germline ends came to 14 bases. The CDR3 is 14 amino acids. CDR1 and CDR2 from the germline V gene are DFQATT and SNEGSKA (reference sequence).

This clonotype was counted between two and nine times. The chain combines TRBV4-2 with TRBJ2-2, with 12 bases fitting TRBD2. V trimming: 3 bases; J trimming: 7 bases; junction bases outside the gene matches: 15. This CDR3 comprises 19 residues. CDR1 LGHNA and CDR2 YNFKEQ come from the germline V gene. CDR3 DNA sequence: TGTGCCAGCAGCCACCCCCGTCCTAGCGGGAGGGCCCCCGGCGGGGAGCTGTTTTTT. Amino acid sequence: CASSHPRPSGRAPGGELFF.

In this sample, this clonotype turned up a few times. The chain joins TRBV11-2 to TRBJ1-1, with D possibly matching TRBD1 (5 bases). CDR1 and CDR2 (germline): SGHAT, FQNNGV. V shed 5 bases and J shed 4 bases, with 17 bases lying between them. The CDR3 covers 15 residues. CDR3 amino acids: CASSPPYARGTEAFF. Here the CDR3 DNA reads TGTGCCAGCAGCCCGCCCTACGCTAGGGGCACTGAAGCTTTCTTT.

This clonotype was seen many times. The chain combines TRBV11-3 with TRBJ2-7; no reliable D call. Trimming shortened V by 0 bases and J by 0 bases, and 12 bases separated the two germline ends. Germline CDR1 is SGHNT and CDR2 is YENEEA. The CDR3 has 16 residues. DNA for the CDR3: TGTGCCAGCAGCTTAGATCCGGGTACGAGCTCCTACGAGCAGTACTTC. It specifies CASSLDPGTSSYEQYF.

The V and J genes are TRBV6-2 or TRBV6-3 and TRBJ2-1; 9 nucleotides align to TRBD1. Trimming at V came to 0 bases and at J to 1 base, leaving 10 bases not matched to a gene. The CDR3 is 19 residues long. The V gene's germline CDR1 is MNHEY and CDR2 SVGEGT. CDR3 nucleotides: TGTGCCAGCAGTTACTCTGTCTCTCGGACAGGGGAGTCCTACAATGAGCAGTTCTTC. This translates into CASSYSVSRTGESYNEQFF.

V gene TRBV12-3 or TRBV12-4 combines with J gene TRBJ2-5; 8 bases are shared with TRBD1. Trimming removed 6 bases from V and 5 bases from J; junction bases left unmatched: 5. This CDR3 is 13 amino acids long. This CDR3 is CASRTGARETQYF. CDR3 DNA sequence: TGTGCCAGCAGGACAGGGGCCCGGGAGACCCAGTACTTC.

This rearrangement joins TRBV7-9 to TRBJ2-5; D call uncertain. The CDR3 spans 13 residues. The germline gives CDR1 SEHNR, CDR2 FQNEAQ (reference sequence). Trimming took off 6 bases at V and 1 base at J, with 9 bases between the two ends. This CDR3 reads CASSRQPQETQYF. Here the CDR3 DNA reads TGTGCCAGCAGTCGCCAGCCCCAAGAGACCCAGTACTTC.

The table lists this clonotype with many counts. The chain joins TRBV5-1 to TRBJ2-7; D unresolved. Germline V gives CDR1 SGHRS, CDR2 YFSETQ. V was trimmed by 0 bases and J by 2 bases, leaving 6 bases between them. The CDR3 consists of 13 residues. The CDR3 sequence is CASSLVPAYEQYF. The CDR3 DNA is TGCGCCAGCAGCTTGGTGCCGGCCTACGAGCAGTACTTC.

The chain carries TRBV30 and TRBJ2-5; possible D gene TRBD2, 6 bases. The CDR3 loop spans 13 amino acids. Trimming stripped 5 bases from V and 3 bases from J, with 13 bases between. Germline V gene data show CDR1 as GTSNPN and CDR2 as SVGIG (reference sequence). The CDR3 sequence: CAWGGNSKETQYF. CDR3 in DNA: TGTGCCTGGGGAGGGAACAGCAAAGAGACCCAGTACTTC.

The J gene is TRBJ2-6, the V gene TRBV7-2; possible D gene TRBD1, 6 bases. Trimming removed 5 bases at V and 4 bases at J, with 12 bases between. Germline CDR1 and CDR2: SGHTA and FQGNSA. The CDR3 consists of 15 residues. The CDR3 coding sequence is TGTGCCAGCAGCCCCAGGGGAACGGGGGCCAACGTCCTGACTTTC. Translated: CASSPRGTGANVLTF.